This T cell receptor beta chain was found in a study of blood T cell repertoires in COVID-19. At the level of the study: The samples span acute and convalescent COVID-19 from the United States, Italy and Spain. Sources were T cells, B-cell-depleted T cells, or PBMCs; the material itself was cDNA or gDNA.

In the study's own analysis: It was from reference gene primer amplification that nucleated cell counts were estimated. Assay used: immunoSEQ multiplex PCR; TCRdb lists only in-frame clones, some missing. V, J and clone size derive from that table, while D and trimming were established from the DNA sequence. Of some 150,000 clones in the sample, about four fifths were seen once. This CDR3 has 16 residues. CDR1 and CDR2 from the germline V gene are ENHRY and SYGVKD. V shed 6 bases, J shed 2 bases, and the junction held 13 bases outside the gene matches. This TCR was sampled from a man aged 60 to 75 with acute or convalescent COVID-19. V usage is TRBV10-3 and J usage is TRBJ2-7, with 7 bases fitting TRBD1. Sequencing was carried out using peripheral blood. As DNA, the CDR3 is TGTGCCATCAGGACCGCCGAGGGTCAGGGGGCCTACGAGCAGTACTTC. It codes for CAIRTAEGQGAYEQYF.